These 9 T cell receptor beta chains originate from one sample sequenced in a study of T cells after posttransplantation cyclophosphamide (dated by TCRdb to the mid-2010s). The library was prepared using the immunoSEQ multiplex PCR assay. TCRdb took this table from immuneACCESS and kept in-frame rearrangements with V and J called. Such tables lack part of the clones; where checked against another copy, unresolved V genes explain under half of the gap, and the rest is unexplained. Present in this sample are 25,000 to 35,000 clones, roughly 89% of which were seen just once. The leading ten clones occupy about 15% of the sample. The specimen sequenced was PBMCs. Receptors were obtained from a woman in her thirties or forties with a blood cancer, CMV-positive, and with a related stem cell donor.

In this sample, this clone turned up a few times. This chain uses TRBV2 with TRBJ1-1, with D perhaps TRBD1 (6 bases). The germline V gene encodes CDR1 SNHLY and CDR2 FYNNEI. The CDR3 is made up of 15 amino acids. V lost 8 bases and J lost 1, with 17 bases in between. The CDR3 spells CASGGQRTENTEAFF. The CDR3 nucleotides read TGTGCCAGCGGTGGACAGCGGACAGAGAACACTGAAGCTTTCTTT.

This chain links TRBV4-1 with TRBJ2-7, with 8 positions matching TRBD1. V lost 3 bases to trimming and J lost 7 bases; unmatched junction nucleotides: 11. The CDR3 runs 15 residues. Germline assignment: CDR1 MGHRA and CDR2 YSYEKL. The CDR3 spells CASSHPGQGNGEQYF. CDR3 bases: TGCGCCAGCAGCCATCCCGGACAGGGTAATGGAGAGCAGTACTTC.

The V gene is TRBV4-2, the J gene TRBJ1-1; D gene ambiguous. Between the trimmed V and J ends, which lost 1 base and 1 base, there was a span of 13 bases. This CDR3 is 16 amino acids long. CDR1 and CDR2 (germline): LGHNA, YNFKEQ. CDR3 in DNA: TGTGCCAGCAGCCAAGTGGCCACAGACCCGAACACTGAAGCTTTCTTT. Translating gives CASSQVATDPNTEAFF.

This clone has more than one count but fewer than ten. V gene TRBV9 combines with J gene TRBJ2-5; TRBD1 is a possible D gene (6 bases). Trimming pared 6 bases from V and 5 bases from J, leaving 20 bases between. This CDR3 is built from 15 residues. Germline lookup yields CDR1 SGDLS and CDR2 YYNGEE. The CDR3 DNA follows: TGTGCCAGCACCGTCACCGGGACAAAGGGGGAGACCCAGTACTTC. Protein: CASTVTGTKGETQYF.

The chain recombines TRBV7-9 with TRBJ1-3; TRBD1 is a possible D gene (5 bases). The CDR3 is 14 amino acids. The V gene lost 6 bases and the J gene lost 6 bases, with 15 bases spanning the gap. Germline CDR1 SEHNR, CDR2 FQNEAQ (reference sequence). The CDR3 DNA sequence: TGTGCCAGCAGAAACAACGCAGGGTTAAACACCATATATTTT. Protein sequence: CASRNNAGLNTIYF.

This chain connects TRBV5-1 to TRBJ2-5; 11 bases align to TRBD2. V dropped 4 bases and J dropped 0; count of bases not matched to a gene: 8. The CDR3 contains 17 residues. CDR1 and CDR2 (germline): SGHRS, YFSETQ. CDR3 in DNA: TGCGCCAGCAGCCTCACTAGCGGGAGAGAGTACCAAGAGACCCAGTACTTC. Protein product: CASSLTSGREYQETQYF.

The chain links TRBV6-1 to TRBJ1-6; D is uncertain. From germline, CDR1 is MNHNS and CDR2 SASEGT. The CDR3 covers 17 residues. Trimming removed 2 bases from V and 4 bases from J, with 15 bases in between. CDR3 loop: CASSEWSQSSYNSPLHF. CDR3 DNA: TGTGCCAGCAGTGAATGGAGTCAGAGCTCATATAATTCACCCCTCCACTTT.

J is TRBJ2-2 and V is TRBV7-8, with D tentatively TRBD2 (6 bases). Per germline, CDR1 SGHVS and CDR2 FQNEAQ. The CDR3 has 14 residues. V lost 0 bases and J lost 5, with 7 bases in between. CDR3 nucleotides: TGTGCCAGCAGCTTAGCTGGGGGGACCGGGGAGCTGTTTTTT. Its protein product is CASSLAGGTGELFF.

The chain links TRBV5-4 to TRBJ2-5; 11 bases are a match to TRBD2. The germline V gene has CDR1 SGHNT and CDR2 YYREEE (reference sequence). The trim removed 1 base at V and 4 bases at J, leaving 9 bases unmatched. This CDR3 is 17 amino acids long. The CDR3 spells CASSLRGSGGALETQYF. The CDR3 DNA follows: TGTGCCAGCAGCTTGCGGGGTAGCGGGGGGGCCTTAGAGACCCAGTACTTC.